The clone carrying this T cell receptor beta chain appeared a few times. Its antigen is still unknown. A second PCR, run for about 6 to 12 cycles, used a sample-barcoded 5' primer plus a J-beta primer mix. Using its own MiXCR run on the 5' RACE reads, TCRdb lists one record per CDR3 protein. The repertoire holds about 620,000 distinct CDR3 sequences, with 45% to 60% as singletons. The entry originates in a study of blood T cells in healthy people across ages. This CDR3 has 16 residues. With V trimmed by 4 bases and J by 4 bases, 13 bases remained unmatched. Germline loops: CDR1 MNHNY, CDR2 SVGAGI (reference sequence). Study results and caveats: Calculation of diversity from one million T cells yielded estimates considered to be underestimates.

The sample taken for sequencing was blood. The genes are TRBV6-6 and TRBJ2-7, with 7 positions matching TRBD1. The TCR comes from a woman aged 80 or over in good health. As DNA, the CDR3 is TGTGCCAGCAGTTCAACAAAATACGGGACAGTATACGAGCAGTACTTC. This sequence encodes CASSSTKYGTVYEQYF.